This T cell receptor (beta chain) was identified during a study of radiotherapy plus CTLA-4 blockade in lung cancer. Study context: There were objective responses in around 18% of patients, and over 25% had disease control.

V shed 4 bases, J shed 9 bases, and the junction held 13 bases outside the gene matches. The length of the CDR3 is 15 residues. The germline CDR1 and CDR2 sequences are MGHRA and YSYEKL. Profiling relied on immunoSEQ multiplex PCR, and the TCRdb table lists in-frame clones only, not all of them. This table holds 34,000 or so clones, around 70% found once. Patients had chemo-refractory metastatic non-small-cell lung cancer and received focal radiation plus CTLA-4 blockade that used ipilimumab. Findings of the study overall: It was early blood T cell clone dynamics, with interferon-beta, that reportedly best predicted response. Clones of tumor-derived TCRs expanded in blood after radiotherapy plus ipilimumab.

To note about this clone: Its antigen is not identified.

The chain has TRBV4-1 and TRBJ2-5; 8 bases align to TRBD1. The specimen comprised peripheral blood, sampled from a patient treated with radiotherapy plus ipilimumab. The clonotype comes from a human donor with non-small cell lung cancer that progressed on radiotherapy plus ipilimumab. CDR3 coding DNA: TGCGCCAGCAGCCGGAACCAGGGGGCTGGGGCGGCCCAGTACTTC. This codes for CASSRNQGAGAAQYF.